The clone carrying this T cell receptor beta chain appeared many times. TCRdb itself ran the 5' RACE reads through MiXCR, one entry per CDR3 protein. The sample lists roughly 300,000 distinct CDR3 sequences, about 6.6% occurring once. This entry comes from a study of T cells after yellow fever vaccination. This CDR3 contains 19 residues. Germline V gives CDR1 LGHDT, CDR2 YNNKEL (reference sequence). With 5 bases clipped from V and 0 bases from J, the junction kept 15 bases outside the gene matches. Material: PBMCs, obtained more than 40 days after the first yellow fever vaccination. The TCR sequence derives from a man younger than 35 who received the YFV17D yellow fever vaccine. The rearrangement joins TRBV3-1 to TRBJ2-1; 8 bases fit TRBD2. The DNA for the CDR3 is TGTGCCAGCAGCTCTCTGGCGGGGGGCTCTCGGAGCTCCTACAATGAGCAGTTCTTC. It translates to CASSSLAGGSRSSYNEQFF.